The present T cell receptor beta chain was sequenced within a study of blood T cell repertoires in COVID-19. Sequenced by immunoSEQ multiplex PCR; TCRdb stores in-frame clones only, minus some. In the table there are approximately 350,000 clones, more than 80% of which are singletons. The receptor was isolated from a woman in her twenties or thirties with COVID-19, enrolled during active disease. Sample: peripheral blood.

The CDR3 DNA follows: TGTGCCAGCAGCTTAGGGACTAGCGGGTACGAGCAGTACTTC. Its protein product is CASSLGTSGYEQYF. The V and J genes are TRBV9 and TRBJ2-7; TRBD2 matches at 12 bases. Germline V gene data show CDR1 as SGDLS and CDR2 as YYNGEE. The CDR3 runs 14 residues. Unmatched junction bases numbered 3, after V lost 4 bases and J lost 4 bases. Full variable domain (rest looked up from reference TRBV9 and TRBJ2-7): DSGVTQTPKHLITATGQRVTLRCSPRSGDLSVYWYQQSLDQGLQFLIQYYNGEERAKGNILERFSAQQFPDLHSELNLSSLELGDSALYFCASSLGTSGYEQYFGPGTRLTVT.